This T cell receptor (beta chain) was observed in a study of T cells in Graves' hyperthyroidism and ophthalmopathy. Amplified TCR beta CDR3 regions came from RNA transcripts. The HTBI set primed first-round TCR CDR3 RT-PCR. One entry per CDR3 protein, called by TCRdb with MiXCR from the multiplex PCR reads. Found here are a few hundred thousand distinct CDR3 sequences, under 25% of them singletons; the top ten hold less than 30%. Ten or more counts support this clonotype. There are 12 residues in the CDR3. The ends were cut back, 4 bases at V and 7 bases at J, with 11 bases in the middle. Germline assignment: CDR1 LNHDA and CDR2 SQIVND (reference sequence).

The chain links TRBV19 to TRBJ2-7; no clear D gene. Sequences were obtained from blood. The receptor's source is a man aged 18 to 35 with Graves' hyperthyroidism. In nucleotides, the CDR3 is TGTGCCAGTAGTACCCCAAGCCTGGAGCAGTACTTC. Amino acids: CASSTPSLEQYF.